These T cell receptor beta chains were read from a single sample in a study of spatial heterogeneity in lung cancer. One entry per CDR3 protein, called by TCRdb with MiXCR from the 5' RACE reads. The sample lists about 36,000 distinct CDR3 sequences, around 5.2% occurring once. This specimen was PBMCs, taken at surgery. The receptor set was obtained from a female donor with early-stage non-small cell lung cancer. CDR3s include the opening cysteine and the closing phenylalanine or tryptophan. The D gene is left open where the match is weak. The listing skips clone size in some rows; elsewhere it reads once, few, many or a size class.

abundance	v_gene	j_gene	d_gene	CDR3aa	CDR3nt
.	TRBV20-1	TRBJ1-1	TRBD1	CSAPDREAMRAFF	TGCAGTGCCCCGGACAGGGAGGCGATGCGTGCTTTCTTT
many	TRBV29-1	TRBJ1-2	.	CSVAAGRGYGYTF	TGCAGCGTTGCGGCAGGAAGGGGCTATGGCTACACCTTC
few	TRBV20-1	TRBJ2-3	TRBD2	CSARGVLSGRAADTQYF	TGCAGTGCTAGAGGGGTGCTTAGCGGGAGGGCCGCAGATACGCAGTATTTT
.	TRBV15	TRBJ1-1	TRBD1	CATSSAGKGATEAFF	TGTGCCACCAGCAGTGCCGGGAAGGGGGCCACTGAAGCTTTCTTT
many	TRBV29-1	TRBJ1-1	.	CSGYRNTEAFF	TGCAGCGGATACAGGAACACTGAAGCTTTCTTT
many	TRBV4-1	TRBJ2-5	TRBD1	CASSRDRAEETQYF	TGCGCCAGCAGTCGGGACAGGGCGGAGGAGACCCAGTACTTC
many	TRBV7-9	TRBJ2-3	.	CASSLYSDSSDTQYF	TGTGCCAGCAGCTTATACTCGGACTCGAGCGATACGCAGTATTTT
many	TRBV5-1	TRBJ1-1	TRBD1	CASKGGPGNTEAFF	TGCGCCAGCAAAGGGGGCCCTGGGAACACTGAAGCTTTCTTT
many	TRBV3-1	TRBJ1-2	.	CASSQSREGYTF	TGTGCCAGCAGCCAATCCAGGGAGGGCTACACCTTC
few	TRBV2	TRBJ2-1	TRBD2	CASSGYSGRPDNEQFF	TGTGCCAGCAGTGGATATAGCGGGAGACCCGACAATGAGCAGTTCTTC
many	TRBV28	TRBJ1-1	.	CASSFLGRGSSPEAFF	TGTGCCAGCAGTTTCCTAGGGAGGGGCAGTAGCCCTGAAGCTTTCTTT
many	TRBV6-2/TRBV6-3	TRBJ1-5	TRBD1	CASTDRAVGQPQHF	TGTGCCAGCACGGACAGGGCGGTGGGTCAGCCCCAGCATTTT
many	TRBV7-2	TRBJ2-3	.	CASSLGPSTDTQYF	TGTGCCAGCAGCTTAGGCCCTAGCACAGATACGCAGTATTTT
.	TRBV20-1	TRBJ2-3	.	CSARRHPLPDTQYF	TGCAGTGCTAGACGTCACCCTCTACCAGATACGCAGTATTTT
many	TRBV6-2/TRBV6-3	TRBJ2-5	.	CASSYGGLAEETQYF	TGTGCCAGCAGTTACGGTGGCTTAGCGGAAGAGACCCAGTACTTC
many	TRBV5-4	TRBJ1-2	.	CASSPGAGATGYTF	TGTGCCAGCAGCCCCGGAGCGGGGGCAACTGGCTACACCTTC
many	TRBV27	TRBJ2-1	TRBD2	CASSSFGGAYNEQFF	TGTGCCAGCAGTTCCTTCGGGGGGGCCTACAATGAGCAGTTCTTC
many	TRBV7-9	TRBJ2-3	TRBD2	CASSLEAGGADTQYF	TGTGCCAGCAGCTTAGAAGCGGGGGGCGCAGATACGCAGTATTTT
few	TRBV5-1	TRBJ2-5	TRBD2	CASSSSGRAFQETQYF	TGCGCCAGCAGCTCTAGCGGGAGGGCCTTCCAAGAGACCCAGTACTTC
few	TRBV28	TRBJ2-1	TRBD2	CASSGLSTSGTYNEQFF	TGTGCCAGCAGTGGCCTGTCGACTAGCGGGACGTACAATGAGCAGTTCTTC
many	TRBV5-4	TRBJ2-7	TRBD1	CASSWDRRSYEQYF	TGTGCCAGCAGCTGGGACAGGCGCAGCTACGAGCAGTACTTC
many	TRBV6-5	TRBJ2-5	.	CASSPTGRETQYF	TGTGCCAGCAGTCCCACAGGGCGAGAGACCCAGTACTTC
many	TRBV5-4	TRBJ1-2	.	CASSFPSNYGYTF	TGTGCCAGCAGCTTTCCGTCTAACTATGGCTACACCTTC
many	TRBV12-3/TRBV12-4	TRBJ2-5	.	CASSLGGSGIQETQYF	TGTGCCAGCAGTTTAGGGGGCTCCGGGATCCAAGAGACCCAGTACTTC
.	TRBV4-3	TRBJ2-4	TRBD2	CASSQEARLAGIKNIQYF	TGCGCCAGCAGCCAAGAGGCCAGACTAGCGGGCATCAAAAACATTCAGTACTTC
many	TRBV12-3/TRBV12-4	TRBJ2-7	.	CASSLSLGEQYF	TGTGCCAGCAGTTTAAGCCTGGGCGAGCAGTACTTC
many	TRBV20-1	TRBJ1-1	.	CSARDATATNTEAFF	TGCAGTGCTAGAGACGCTACCGCGACGAACACTGAAGCTTTCTTT
many	TRBV20-1	TRBJ2-1	.	CSATGTGNEQFF	TGCAGTGCTACAGGGACTGGCAATGAGCAGTTCTTC
many	TRBV9	TRBJ2-1	TRBD1	CASSVRGTGGGNEQFF	TGTGCCAGCAGCGTAAGAGGGACAGGGGGAGGAAATGAGCAGTTCTTC
few	TRBV12-3/TRBV12-4	TRBJ2-5	TRBD2	CASSFSGEGLETQYF	TGTGCCAGCAGTTTTAGCGGGGAGGGCCTGGAGACCCAGTACTTC
few	TRBV2	TRBJ1-5	.	CASSGHNGDQPQHF	TGTGCCAGCAGTGGACATAATGGGGATCAGCCCCAGCATTTT
.	TRBV5-1	TRBJ1-2	.	CASSLESGGGYTF	TGCGCCAGCAGCTTGGAGTCAGGAGGTGGCTACACCTTC
many	TRBV5-1	TRBJ2-3	TRBD2	CASSFGLAGGLGIPQDTQYF	TGCGCCAGCAGCTTCGGACTAGCGGGGGGGCTGGGAATCCCGCAAGATACGCAGTATTTT
many	TRBV24-1	TRBJ1-5	TRBD1	CATSESGTGDWGNQPQHF	TGTGCCACCAGTGAATCCGGGACAGGGGATTGGGGCAATCAGCCCCAGCATTTT
many	TRBV10-2	TRBJ1-1	.	CASSVGAEAFF	TGCGCCAGCTCCGTTGGGGCTGAAGCTTTCTTT
few	TRBV10-1	TRBJ2-3	.	CASSESRTASTDTQYF	TGCGCCAGCAGTGAGTCGAGGACAGCTAGCACAGATACGCAGTATTTT
many	TRBV20-1	TRBJ2-4	.	CSGYALAKNIQYF	TGCAGTGGATACGCCCTAGCCAAAAACATTCAGTACTTC
many	TRBV4-3	TRBJ1-1	.	CASSQVPDSRGTEAFF	TGCGCCAGCAGCCAAGTCCCGGACAGCAGGGGCACTGAAGCTTTCTTT
many	TRBV20-1	TRBJ1-1	.	CSAHSASNRAGTEAFF	TGCAGTGCTCATAGTGCCTCGAACAGGGCTGGCACTGAAGCTTTCTTT
.	TRBV5-1	TRBJ2-5	.	CASSLLSETQYF	TGCGCCAGCAGCTTGCTCAGTGAGACCCAGTACTTC
many	TRBV7-9	TRBJ2-7	.	CASSVRDGSYEQYF	TGTGCCAGCAGCGTCCGGGACGGCTCCTACGAGCAGTACTTC
many	TRBV27	TRBJ2-5	TRBD1	CASSRSGQAYQTQYF	TGTGCCAGCAGCCGCTCGGGACAGGCCTACCAGACCCAGTACTTC
many	TRBV6-5	TRBJ1-3	.	CASSYEGGASGNTIYF	TGTGCCAGCAGTTACGAGGGGGGGGCGTCTGGAAACACCATATATTTT
many	TRBV4-1	TRBJ1-6	.	CASSRLTGTQNSPLHF	TGCGCCAGCAGCCGACTTACCGGGACACAGAATTCACCCCTCCACTTT
.	TRBV19	TRBJ2-7	TRBD1	CASSPILRGLYEQYF	TGTGCCAGTAGTCCGATCCTCAGGGGGCTCTACGAGCAGTACTTC
many	TRBV7-2	TRBJ2-3	.	CASSLLGPADTQYF	TGTGCCAGCAGCTTATTAGGGCCGGCGGATACGCAGTATTTT
many	TRBV3-1	TRBJ2-1	.	CASSQDQGLEQFF	TGTGCCAGCAGCCAAGATCAGGGACTCGAGCAGTTCTTC
many	TRBV5-1	TRBJ1-5	.	CASSLGTVDQPQHF	TGCGCCAGCAGCTTGGGAACAGTGGATCAGCCCCAGCATTTT
many	TRBV6-5	TRBJ1-1	.	CASSYGDADGTEAFF	TGTGCCAGCAGTTACGGGGATGCGGATGGGACTGAAGCTTTCTTT
.	TRBV5-5	TRBJ2-5	TRBD1	CASSRDRERETQYF	TGTGCCAGCAGCCGGGACAGGGAGAGGGAGACCCAGTACTTC